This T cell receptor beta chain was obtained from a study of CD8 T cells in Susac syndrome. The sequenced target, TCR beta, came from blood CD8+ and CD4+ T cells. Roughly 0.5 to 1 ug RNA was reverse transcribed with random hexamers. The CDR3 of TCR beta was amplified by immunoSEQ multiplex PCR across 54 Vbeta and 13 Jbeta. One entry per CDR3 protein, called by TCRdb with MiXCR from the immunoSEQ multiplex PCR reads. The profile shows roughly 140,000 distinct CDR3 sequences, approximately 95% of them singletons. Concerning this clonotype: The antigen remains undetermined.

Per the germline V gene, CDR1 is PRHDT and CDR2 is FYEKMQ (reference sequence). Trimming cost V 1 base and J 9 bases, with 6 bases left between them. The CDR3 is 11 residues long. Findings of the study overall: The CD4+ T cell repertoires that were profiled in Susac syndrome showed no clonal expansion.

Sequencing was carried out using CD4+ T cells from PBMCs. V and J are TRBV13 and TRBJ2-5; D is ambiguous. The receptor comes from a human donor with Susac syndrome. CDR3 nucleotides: TGTGCCAGCAGCTTAGCCCGGGCCCAGTACTTC. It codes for CASSLARAQYF. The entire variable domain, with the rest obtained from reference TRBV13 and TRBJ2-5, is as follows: AAGVIQSPRHLIKEKRETATLKCYPIPRHDTVYWYQQGPGQDPQFLISFYEKMQSDKGSIPDRFSAQQFSDYHSELNMSSLELGDSALYFCASSLARAQYFGPGTRLLVL.